The 25 T cell receptor beta chains reported below all come from one sample, sequenced in a study of T cells in Graves' hyperthyroidism and ophthalmopathy. TCR beta CDR3 region amplification was performed from RNA transcripts. Initially, a first-round RT-PCR of the TCR CDR3 employed the HTBI primer set. MiXCR was run by TCRdb on the multiplex PCR reads, yielding one entry per CDR3 protein. This table has 450,000 to 650,000 distinct CDR3 sequences, roughly 17% appearing once. Sequenced material: blood. Receptor source: a young woman with Graves' ophthalmopathy.

This clonotype was observed many times. This chain joins TRBV20-1 and TRBJ2-5; 12 bases line up with TRBD2. The CDR3 loop spans 18 amino acids. V trimming: 1 base; J trimming: 3 bases; junction bases outside the gene matches: 12. Germline V gives CDR1 DFQATT, CDR2 SNEGSKA (reference sequence). CDR3 residues: CSARGWGTSGGPEETQYF. In DNA form, the CDR3 reads TGCAGTGCTAGAGGGTGGGGTACTAGCGGGGGGCCCGAAGAGACCCAGTACTTC.

At least ten counts were recorded for this clonotype. This sequence joins TRBV7-9 and TRBJ2-7, with TRBD2 matching over 12 bases. The germline gives CDR1 SEHNR, CDR2 FQNEAQ (reference sequence). The CDR3 is 15 residues long. The junction had 8 bases not matched to a gene; V was cut back by 5 bases and J by 6 bases. CDR3 region: CASSEDGLAGPEQYF. DNA for the CDR3: TGTGCCAGCAGCGAGGACGGACTAGCGGGGCCCGAGCAGTACTTC. Complete variable domain (other parts from reference TRBV7-9 and TRBJ2-7): DTGVSQNPRHKITKRGQNVTFRCDPISEHNRLYWYRQTLGQGPEFLTYFQNEAQLEKSRLLSDRFSAERPKGSFSTLEIQRTEQGDSAMYLCASSEDGLAGPEQYFGPGTRLTVT.

The V and J genes are TRBV27 and TRBJ1-5; D unclear. Trimming took off 3 bases at V and 7 bases at J, with 10 bases between the two ends. Germline values: CDR1 MNHEY, CDR2 SMNVEV (reference sequence). The CDR3 contains 13 residues. In DNA, the CDR3 is TGTGCCAGCAGTTTTGACGGGGAACAGCCCCAGCATTTT. It codes for CASSFDGEQPQHF.

This clonotype was found many times. This chain uses TRBV29-1 with TRBJ2-3; D unclear. The V gene's germline CDR1 is SQVTM and CDR2 ANQGSEA. This CDR3 is 14 amino acids long. Between the trimmed V and J ends, which lost 5 bases and 1 base, there was a span of 13 bases. CDR3: CSVYAQRGTDTQYF. The DNA for the CDR3 is TGCAGCGTTTACGCTCAGAGAGGCACAGATACGCAGTATTTT.

The V call is TRBV6-1, the J call TRBJ2-3; no definite D call. Between the trimmed V and J ends, which lost 6 bases and 4 bases, there was a span of 14 bases. This CDR3 is built from 14 residues. Germline-derived CDR1 and CDR2 are MNHNS and SASEGT. CDR3 bases: TGTGCCAGCAGACCAGGACGGGTATCAGATACGCAGTATTTT. It specifies CASRPGRVSDTQYF.

This clonotype appeared a few times. The chain carries TRBV6-5 and TRBJ1-1; no definite D call. V dropped 0 bases and J dropped 11 bases, with 16 bases sitting between them. Germline V CDR1 and CDR2: MNHEY, SVGAGI. CDR3 length: 14 residues. The CDR3 loop is CASSYSDGGRKAFF. The CDR3 region has the DNA TGTGCCAGCAGTTACTCCGACGGCGGCCGTAAGGCTTTCTTT.

About this clonotype: A clone one base away is much larger, so this may be a read error. The rearrangement uses TRBV27 and TRBJ1-1; 10 positions match TRBD1. This CDR3 is built from 15 residues. Looked up from germline, CDR1 is MNHEY and CDR2 is SMNVEV (reference sequence). The CDR3 bases are TGTGCCAGCAGTACGGACAGGGGGGAACTCACTAAAGCTTTCTTT. Protein sequence: CASSTDRGELTKAFF.

This clonotype was counted many times. The rearrangement uses TRBV7-2 and TRBJ1-2, with D unclear. V was shortened by 0 bases and J by 2 bases, with 7 bases between the two germline ends. CDR1 SGHTA and CDR2 FQGNSA come from the germline V gene. The CDR3 consists of 14 residues. The DNA of the CDR3 is TGTGCCAGCAGCTTAGCAGCCGAAAACTATGGCTACACCTTC. Translating gives CASSLAAENYGYTF.

This clonotype was detected ten times or more. The chain joins TRBV10-3 to TRBJ2-7; TRBD1 agrees at 8 bases. This CDR3 has 14 amino acids. CDR1 is ENHRY and CDR2 is SYGVKD in the germline V gene. Trimming took 3 bases from V and 6 from J; bases not matched to a gene: 7. The CDR3 DNA follows: TGTGCCATCAGTGAACAGGGGGTAGCTAGCGAGCAGTACTTC. Amino acids: CAISEQGVASEQYF.

In this sample, this clonotype turned up a few times. The J gene is TRBJ2-2, the V gene TRBV12-5, with D perhaps being TRBD1 or TRBD2 (5 bases each). The V and J ends lost 9 bases and 3 bases respectively, with 11 bases between them. The V gene's germline CDR1 is LGHNT and CDR2 FRNRAP. The CDR3 is 13 residues long. CDR3 nucleotide sequence: TGTGCTAGCCGGGACCCCCACACCGGGGAGCTGTTTTTT. It specifies CASRDPHTGELFF. The full variable domain, rest sourced from reference TRBV12-5 and TRBJ2-2, is DARVTQTPRHKVTEMGQEVTMRCQPILGHNTVFWYRQTMMQGLELLAYFRNRAPLDDSGMPKDRFSAEMPDATLATLKIQPSEPRDSAVYFCASRDPHTGELFFGEGSRLTVL.

V usage is TRBV29-1 and J usage is TRBJ1-1; maybe TRBD1 (6 bases). The CDR3 sequence is 14 residues long. V lost 6 bases and J lost 8, with 22 bases in between. Germline assignment: CDR1 SQVTM and CDR2 ANQGSEA. Here the CDR3 DNA reads TGCAGCGTGGGGGGGGGGGGGCAAGGATCCGAAGCTTTCTTT. Translation gives CSVGGGGQGSEAFF. Complete variable domain (other parts from reference TRBV29-1 and TRBJ1-1): SAVISQKPSRDICQRGTSLTIQCQVDSQVTMMFWYRQQPGQSLTLIATANQGSEATYESGFVIDKFPISRPNLTFSTLTVSNMSPEDSSIYLCSVGGGGQGSEAFFGQGTRLTVV.

The sample holds many counts of this clonotype. The rearrangement uses TRBV10-3 and TRBJ2-5, with 8 bases fitting TRBD1. After removal of 3 bases from V and 3 bases from J, the junction contained 9 bases not matched to a gene. CDR1 and CDR2 from the germline V gene are ENHRY and SYGVKD. This CDR3 contains 16 residues. The CDR3 spells CAISDPPDRAEETQYF. CDR3 DNA sequence: TGTGCCATCAGTGACCCTCCGGACAGGGCTGAAGAGACCCAGTACTTC.

This clonotype was recorded at least ten times. V is TRBV6-1 and J is TRBJ2-5; D possibly matches TRBD1 or TRBD2 (5 bases each). Germline assignment: CDR1 MNHNS and CDR2 SASEGT. The CDR3 loop spans 14 amino acids. Trimming removed 4 bases from V and 2 bases from J, with 11 bases in between. The CDR3 nucleotides are TGTGCCAGCAGTGGTGGGGACGGTCAAGAGACCCAGTACTTC. Amino acid sequence: CASSGGDGQETQYF.

The chain is built from TRBV5-6 and TRBJ2-3; 7 bases align to TRBD1. With 0 bases clipped from V and 2 bases from J, the junction kept 6 bases outside the gene matches. CDR1 SGHDT and CDR2 YYEEEE come from the germline V gene. The CDR3 sequence is 16 residues long. CDR3 in DNA: TGTGCCAGCAGCTTGGGGTCCGGGACAGTCACAGATACGCAGTATTTT. Protein: CASSLGSGTVTDTQYF.

This chain uses TRBV6-1 with TRBJ2-6, with a weak D call TRBD1 (6 bases). V was shortened by 5 bases and J by 3 bases, with 11 bases between the two germline ends. The germline V gene encodes CDR1 MNHNS and CDR2 SASEGT. The CDR3 loop spans 15 amino acids. The CDR3 region has the DNA TGTGCCAGCAGTAAACAGGGTGTTGGGGCCAACGTCCTGACTTTC. This encodes CASSKQGVGANVLTF.

This clonotype was detected many times. This chain links TRBV6-6 with TRBJ1-1; perhaps TRBD1 as D (5 bases). Germline assignment: CDR1 MNHNY and CDR2 SVGAGI (reference sequence). CDR3 length: 15 amino acids. V shed 0 bases and J shed 1 base, with 9 bases lying between them. CDR3 sequence (DNA): TGTGCCAGCAGTTACTCGAAAGGGGCGAACACTGAAGCTTTCTTT. Translating it yields CASSYSKGANTEAFF.

This clonotype showed up many times. The genes are TRBV20-1 and TRBJ2-5; tentatively, D is TRBD2 (7 bases). V lost 6 bases and J lost 1, with 18 bases in between. CDR3 length equals 15 residues. Germline CDR1 and CDR2: DFQATT and SNEGSKA (reference sequence). The chain's CDR3 is CSAPPRGRAQETQYF. CDR3 DNA: TGCAGTGCCCCTCCGCGGGGGCGGGCCCAAGAGACCCAGTACTTC.

This clonotype occurred many times. The chain has TRBV3-1 and TRBJ2-1, with a possible D match to TRBD1 (6 bases). The CDR3 runs 16 residues. With 3 bases removed from V and 0 bases from J, the gap between germline ends came to 12 bases. Germline-derived CDR1 and CDR2 are LGHDT and YNNKEL (reference sequence). CDR3 coding DNA: TGTGCCAGCAGCCATAGGGGGACCTTCTCCTACAATGAGCAGTTCTTC. This sequence encodes CASSHRGTFSYNEQFF.

The rearrangement links TRBV6-1 to TRBJ2-2; weak D call: TRBD2 (7 bases). The V and J ends lost 5 bases and 10 bases respectively, with 14 bases between them. CDR3 size: 13 residues. Germline-derived CDR1 and CDR2 are MNHNS and SASEGT. DNA for the CDR3: TGTGCCAGCAGTTCCCCGGGGGGCCCGGAGCTGTTTTTT. Translating gives CASSSPGGPELFF.

The rearrangement uses TRBV7-2 and TRBJ1-1, with TRBD1 as a possible D gene (5 bases). The germline CDR1 and CDR2 sequences are SGHTA and FQGNSA. There are 15 residues in the CDR3. V lost 5 bases and J 5 bases, leaving 18 bases between the germline ends. The CDR3 loop reads CASSRALVGGTEAFF. CDR3 in DNA: TGTGCCAGCAGCCGCGCTCTGGTCGGGGGGACTGAAGCTTTCTTT.

This clonotype has a count of ten or more. V and J are TRBV5-1 and TRBJ1-1; no clear D. Germline CDR1 reads SGHRS; CDR2 reads YFSETQ. Trimming stripped 6 bases from V and 1 base from J, with 10 bases between. The CDR3 is 13 amino acids. The CDR3 sequence is CASTGDWNTEAFF. The CDR3 nucleotides are TGCGCCAGCACCGGAGACTGGAACACTGAAGCTTTCTTT.

This clonotype was observed at least ten times. The chain joins TRBV3-1 to TRBJ2-1; D is ambiguous. Trimming removed 1 base at V and 7 bases at J, with 14 bases between. CDR3 size: 15 residues. Per the germline V gene, CDR1 is LGHDT and CDR2 is YNNKEL (reference sequence). In nucleotides, the CDR3 is TGTGCCAGCAGCCAAGTAGCCTACGGGTTGAATGAGCAGTTCTTC. Protein product: CASSQVAYGLNEQFF.

Ten or more counts support this clonotype. The chain recombines TRBV20-1 with TRBJ2-3; possibly TRBD1 for D (6 bases). CDR1 is DFQATT and CDR2 is SNEGSKA in the germline V gene (reference sequence). The CDR3 is 14 residues long. The germline V and J ends were trimmed by 3 bases and 2 bases, with 12 bases remaining between them. The CDR3, as DNA: TGCAGTGCTAGTTCAGGGGCCTACACAGATACGCAGTATTTT. Its protein is CSASSGAYTDTQYF.

Many counts were recorded for this clonotype. The chain joins TRBV3-1 to TRBJ1-1; D gene unclear. V was clipped by 1 base and J by 0 bases, with 9 bases between them. The CDR3 extends over 15 amino acids. The germline V gene has CDR1 LGHDT and CDR2 YNNKEL (reference sequence). The DNA of the CDR3 is TGTGCCAGCAGCCAAGTTACGGGTATGAACACTGAAGCTTTCTTT. The encoded protein is CASSQVTGMNTEAFF.

At least ten counts were recorded for this clonotype. The chain is built from TRBV5-1 and TRBJ2-7; D may correspond to TRBD1 or TRBD2 (5 bases each). Germline V gives CDR1 SGHRS, CDR2 YFSETQ. V was shortened by 10 bases and J by 0 bases, with 26 bases between the two germline ends. The CDR3 is 17 residues long. The CDR3 protein is CAVVPRGRHRISYEQYF. CDR3 in DNA: TGCGCCGTGGTCCCGAGGGGTCGCCATAGAATCTCCTACGAGCAGTACTTC.